A selection of T cell receptor beta chains follows, all from one sample in a study of cytomegalovirus exposure and HLA in healthy donors. Here immunoSEQ multiplex PCR was the method, and the copy in TCRdb shows in-frame clones only, minus some. There are roughly 71,000 clones in the sample; 60% to 75% occur only once, and roughly 20% lies in the top ten. The sample taken for sequencing was PBMCs. Receptors originate from a man aged 40-49 years in good health and CMV-seropositive. CDR3s include the opening cysteine and the closing phenylalanine or tryptophan. A D gene is named only where the DNA matches it firmly. Rows give clone size only sometimes, using once, few, many, or a class for an expanded clone.

abundance	v_gene	j_gene	d_gene	CDR3nt	CDR3aa
few	TRBV14	TRBJ2-5	NA	TGTGCCAGCAGCCAAGAATTCGGTTGGGAGACCCAGTACTTC	CASSQEFGWETQYF
NA	TRBV19	TRBJ2-7	TRBD1	TGTGCCAGTAGTGCAATGACAGGGAAACTACAATACGAGCAGTACTTC	CASSAMTGKLQYEQYF
NA	TRBV30	TRBJ1-5	NA	TGTGCCTGGAGTGTGGATTGGGGGCAGGGCAATCAGCCCCAGCATTTT	CAWSVDWGQGNQPQHF
NA	TRBV7-8	TRBJ1-2	NA	TGTGCCAGCAGCTTAAGAGGATCCTATGGCTACACCTTC	CASSLRGSYGYTF
once	TRBV4-3	TRBJ2-1	TRBD2	TGCGCCAGCAGCCAAGGCGGAGGACTAGCGCCCTACAATGAGCAGTTCTTC	CASSQGGGLAPYNEQFF
NA	TRBV7-2	TRBJ2-5	TRBD2	TGTGCCAGCAGCTACGAGGCGGCTAGCGGGGGAGAGACCCAGTACTTC	CASSYEAASGGETQYF
NA	TRBV11-1	TRBJ1-6	NA	TGTGCCAGCACCGACACTTGGAATTCACCCCTCCACTTT	CASTDTWNSPLHF
NA	TRBV30	TRBJ2-7	NA	TGTGCCTGGGGGCCCGCCTACGAGCAGTACTTC	CAWGPAYEQYF
few	TRBV27	TRBJ2-7	TRBD2	TGTGCCAGCAGTGAGACTAGCGGGGAGAGCGAGCAGTACTTC	CASSETSGESEQYF
NA	TRBV7-9	TRBJ1-1	NA	TGTGCCAGCAGCTTAGAGGCAGTGGAGGACACTGAAGCTTTCTTT	CASSLEAVEDTEAFF
NA	TRBV4-1	TRBJ2-3	TRBD2	TGCGCCAGCAGCCAAGACGGGACTAGCTCTCTGACTCCCACAGATACGCAGTATTTT	CASSQDGTSSLTPTDTQYF
few	TRBV5-6	TRBJ1-2	NA	TGTGCCAGCAGCTTGGGTTGGGGAGGTAACTATGGCTACACCTTC	CASSLGWGGNYGYTF
once	TRBV7-6	TRBJ2-3	NA	TGTGCCAGCAGCTCAGAGGTGGATTTGACAGATACGCAGTATTTT	CASSSEVDLTDTQYF
NA	TRBV10-3	TRBJ2-7	TRBD1	TGTGCCATCAGTGCGACGACCGACAGGGGACCATACGAGCAGTACTTC	CAISATTDRGPYEQYF
NA	TRBV5-4	TRBJ1-2	TRBD1	TGTGCCAGCAGACTACAGGGGGCGGGAGGCTACACCTTC	CASRLQGAGGYTF
NA	TRBV7-9	TRBJ1-5	NA	TGTGCCAGCAGCTTATCCGGGGACAAAGAACAGCCCCAGCATTTT	CASSLSGDKEQPQHF
NA	TRBV27	TRBJ2-7	NA	TGTGCCAGCAGTCACGGGACACGGTACGAGCAGTACTTC	CASSHGTRYEQYF
NA	TRBV5-1	TRBJ2-3	TRBD2	TGCGCCAGCAGAACGACTAGCGGGGATAACACAGATACGCAGTATTTT	CASRTTSGDNTDTQYF
once	TRBV5-1	TRBJ2-7	TRBD1	TGCGCCAGCAGCCTAAGGACAGGGGGGTACGAGCAGTACTTC	CASSLRTGGYEQYF
NA	TRBV27	TRBJ2-1	NA	TGTGCCAGCAGTTCTCCGGACTTTGGGCGTGAGCAGTTCTTC	CASSSPDFGREQFF
NA	TRBV28	TRBJ2-5	NA	TGTGCCAGCAGTTTGGGCTCACAAGAGACCCAGTACTTC	CASSLGSQETQYF
NA	TRBV29-1	TRBJ2-3	TRBD1	TGCAGCGTAGGACAGGGGGTCACAGATACGCAGTATTTT	CSVGQGVTDTQYF
NA	TRBV28	TRBJ1-1	NA	TGTGCCAGCAGTACCCCAGGAGGGAACACTGAAGCTTTCTTT	CASSTPGGNTEAFF
medium-sized	TRBV10-2	TRBJ2-5	TRBD2	TGCGCCAGCAGTGAATTTAGCGGGGGGAGCGGAGAGACCCAGTACTTC	CASSEFSGGSGETQYF
NA	TRBV9	TRBJ2-5	TRBD2	TGTGCCAGCAGCGTAAGAGGACTAGCGGGGGGAGAGACCCAGTACTTC	CASSVRGLAGGETQYF
NA	TRBV28	TRBJ2-7	TRBD2	TGTGCCAGCATGCCTCCCGGGACTAGCGGGGGGAAATACGAGCAGTACTTC	CASMPPGTSGGKYEQYF
NA	TRBV4-1	TRBJ1-2	NA	TGCGCCAGCAGCCAAGGATCGGGACAAGTCTATGGCTACACCTTC	CASSQGSGQVYGYTF
NA	TRBV27	TRBJ2-7	TRBD1	TGTGCCAGCAGTTTAGAGGGACAGGACTCCTACGAGCAGTACTTC	CASSLEGQDSYEQYF
NA	TRBV9	TRBJ1-2	NA	TGTGCCAGCAGGACCCCCGGGGGGGTAAGCGGCTACACCTTC	CASRTPGGVSGYTF
NA	TRBV5-8	TRBJ1-5	NA	TGTGCCAGCAGCTCCCCGGGGGTTTTTAGCAATCAGCCCCAGCATTTT	CASSSPGVFSNQPQHF
NA	TRBV27	TRBJ1-2	NA	TGTGCCAGCATGGCCGCAGACTATGGCTACACCTTC	CASMAADYGYTF
NA	TRBV2	TRBJ1-2	NA	TGTGCCAGCAGTGAAGAGGGAGGGTTCGATGGCTACACCTTC	CASSEEGGFDGYTF
few	TRBV19	TRBJ1-1	TRBD1	TGTGCCAGTAGTATACGCGACAGGGCGAACACTGAAGCTTTCTTT	CASSIRDRANTEAFF
NA	TRBV2	TRBJ2-3	TRBD1	TGTGCCAGCAGTGCCCCCACAGGGGCAGATACGCAGTATTTT	CASSAPTGADTQYF
NA	TRBV28	TRBJ2-3	NA	TGTGCCAGCAGTTTAGAGCCGGCAGATACGCAGTATTTT	CASSLEPADTQYF
NA	TRBV18	TRBJ2-3	NA	TGTGCCAGCTCACCACCGAATAGCGTCGGCACAGATACGCAGTATTTT	CASSPPNSVGTDTQYF
NA	TRBV11-3	TRBJ2-7	NA	TGTGCCAGCAGTCAGAGGCAGAGGGCGGCCTACGAGCAGTACTTC	CASSQRQRAAYEQYF
once	TRBV7-2	TRBJ1-3	NA	TGTGCCAGCAGCTTATCCAGGCTGAGCTCTGGAAACACCATATATTTT	CASSLSRLSSGNTIYF
once	TRBV11-3	TRBJ1-2	NA	TGTGCCAGCACCGGGGACACCGCCTATGGCTACACCTTC	CASTGDTAYGYTF
NA	TRBV9	TRBJ2-7	NA	TGTGCCAGCAGCGTAGTGGGCGGAGGGAACGAGCAGTACTTC	CASSVVGGGNEQYF
NA	TRBV29-1	TRBJ1-4	TRBD1	TGCAGCGTTGAAGGGGGTGGGACAGGTGTTGAAAAACTGTTTTTT	CSVEGGGTGVEKLFF
NA	TRBV5-4	TRBJ2-4	TRBD1	TGTGCCAGCAGCCCACGACCGGGACAGGGGGAAAACATTCAGTACTTC	CASSPRPGQGENIQYF
once	TRBV5-1	TRBJ1-2	TRBD1	TGCGCCAGCAGCTTGGAAGGGGACAGGGGGGGCTATGGCTACACCTTC	CASSLEGDRGGYGYTF
few	TRBV7-2	TRBJ1-2	NA	TGTGCCAGCAGCCCGGACACTAACTATGGCTACACCTTC	CASSPDTNYGYTF
NA	TRBV7-6	TRBJ2-1	NA	TGTGCCAGCAAACAGGTGGGCTCCTACAATGAGCAGTTCTTC	CASKQVGSYNEQFF
few	TRBV5-6	TRBJ2-3	TRBD2	TGTGCCAGCAGCTTCCTAGCGGGGAGTTCAGATACGCAGTATTTT	CASSFLAGSSDTQYF
once	TRBV5-1	TRBJ2-7	TRBD1	TGCGCCAGCAGCTTAGGGACAGGGGCCTACGAGCAGTACTTC	CASSLGTGAYEQYF
NA	TRBV4-3	TRBJ2-6	TRBD1	TGCGCCAGCAGCCGGGACAGGGGAAACTCTGGGGCCAACGTCCTGACTTTC	CASSRDRGNSGANVLTF
NA	TRBV27	TRBJ1-2	NA	TGTGCCAGCAGTTTAAACAGGGACGCGGGTGGCTACACCTTC	CASSLNRDAGGYTF
NA	TRBV11-1	TRBJ1-4	NA	TGTGCCAGCAGCGAGGAGGCAGGGGACGAAAAACTGTTTTTT	CASSEEAGDEKLFF
once	TRBV7-2	TRBJ1-4	NA	TGTGCCAGCAGCTTATATCTGGGAGTCGATGAAAAACTGTTTTTT	CASSLYLGVDEKLFF
NA	TRBV19	TRBJ1-4	NA	TGTGCCAGTAGTCCCGGGGCAACTAATGAAAAACTGTTTTTT	CASSPGATNEKLFF
NA	TRBV2	TRBJ1-1	NA	TGTGCCAGCAGTGAAGTCAGGGTTTCCACTGAAGCTTTCTTT	CASSEVRVSTEAFF
NA	TRBV6-6	TRBJ1-5	NA	TGTGCCAGCAGCCCGAGGAGCAATCAGCCCCAGCATTTT	CASSPRSNQPQHF
NA	TRBV11-3	TRBJ1-2	NA	TGTGCCAGCAGCTTAGTATGGCAGGGTGAATCTGGCTACACCTTC	CASSLVWQGESGYTF